This TCR beta chain was captured in a study of T cells in Graves' hyperthyroidism and ophthalmopathy (dated by TCRdb to the late 2010s). About the investigation overall: Peripheral blood was sampled at the time of initial diagnosis, prior to any treatment. Prospective prediction of ophthalmopathy was tested in an independent validation cohort of 18 to 20 hyperthyroidism patients and approximately 17 patients who later progressed to ophthalmopathy. In roughly six Graves' hyperthyroidism patients, the study also compared T-cell repertoires from thyroid tissue with T-cell repertoires from blood. The approximately 90 discovery patients were divided at random into training and test sets in a 7:3 ratio. Once sampling was done, hyperthyroidism patients were given methimazole at a starting dose of 30 mg daily, whereas ophthalmopathy patients were given high-dose intravenous methylprednisolone. TCR V-J signatures able to tell the groups apart were searched for in a discovery cohort of 100 or so patients, of whom roughly 42 had Graves' ophthalmopathy and 57 had stable Graves' hyperthyroidism. The paper describes TCR Vbeta CDR3 sequencing of 140 or so peripheral blood samples, made up of 40 to 45 ophthalmopathy patients, around 78 hyperthyroidism patients and 17 progressor patients. Study-level results and caveats: Ophthalmopathy was separated from stable hyperthyroidism by a 13 V-J signature model, with about 86% sensitivity and just over 81% specificity obtained in cross-validation and 80%/75% obtained in testing. During validation, the model predicted progression to ophthalmopathy a median of approximately six months ahead of onset, with just under 71% sensitivity and almost 75% specificity. Most expanded thyroid clonotypes (frequency above 0.001) were also found in blood, which suggests that blood repertoires may mirror thyroid immune responses. No statistical method was used to fix the sample size in advance, and group allocation was not hidden from the investigators.

The TCR beta CDR3 regions were amplified from the RNA transcripts. For the first round of RT-PCR on the TCR CDR3, the HTBI primer set was used together with the Qiagen OneStep RT-PCR kit. A second multiplex PCR round built the libraries, followed by size selection and purification. The libraries were sequenced on an Illumina HiSeq2000 using paired-end 100 bp reads. The paper's data handling went like this. SOAPnuke was used to process the raw data, throwing out any read that contained adapters or uncalled bases, had a mean Phred below 15, or lacked an exact constant-primer or identifier match. COPE v1.2.5 was used to merge the high-quality paired reads, and each unique nucleotide sequence was defined as a clonotype. MiTCR v1.1 was used to align the clonotypes against IMGT TRBV, TRBD and TRBJ reference segments. The analysis was restricted to V-J combinations with a frequency above 0.0001, which together covered 98% to 99.2% of the repertoires. A TCS score was defined as the ratio between F50 (clonal expansion) and ExV (chaos), using BLOSUM62-based TCRdist between CDR3 peptides within each V-J. Welch's t-statistics and random forest reduced around 510 V-J features to around 14, which were used in a naive Bayes classifier (R e1071). The Morisita-Horn index was used to measure how similar the thyroid and blood repertoires were. The public reads were run again by TCRdb, first through fastp at Q25 and then through MiXCR, and only productive beta chains were kept. CDR3 protein duplicates are merged, each entry listing the most common genes and DNA. The V and J calls were not made by the authors but by TCRdb's processing. This sample comprises 35,000 or so distinct CDR3 sequences, 52% of them detected only once. The ten top clones hold roughly 15% of the sample.

Concerning this clonotype: This clone's antigen is unknown. At one end the junction does not follow the germline gene, possibly because of a read error.

Taken from cysteine to phenylalanine, the CDR3 has 12 residues. The only DNA kept is the CDR3, 36 bases in frame from the first base. CDR1 and CDR2, looked up from the germline V gene (reference sequence), are MNHEY and SMNVEV. In the ophthalmopathy patients, disease was moderately to severely active, with a Clinical Activity Score of 3 or more, a NOSPECS grade of 4 or more, and a duration of less than 3 months. Any patient with an uncontrolled infection, another autoimmune disease, pregnancy or lactation was excluded. Diagnoses were based on clinical symptoms, serum thyroxine and TRAb, thyroid ultrasound and orbital computed tomography. PBMCs were separated from roughly 10 ml of fresh peripheral blood using Ficoll-Paque density gradient centrifugation. Trizol reagent was used to extract total RNA, and RNA quality was then checked on an Agilent 2100 Bioanalyzer.

The source material was blood. This TCR came from a man aged 35 to 55 with Graves' ophthalmopathy. The receptor chain draws on TRBV27 and TRBJ2-7, with 7 middle bases fitting TRBD1. The CDR3 corresponds to CASSEATGTVRF. The sequenced DNA: TGTGCCAGCAGCGAAGCTACCGGGACAGTAAGGTTC.